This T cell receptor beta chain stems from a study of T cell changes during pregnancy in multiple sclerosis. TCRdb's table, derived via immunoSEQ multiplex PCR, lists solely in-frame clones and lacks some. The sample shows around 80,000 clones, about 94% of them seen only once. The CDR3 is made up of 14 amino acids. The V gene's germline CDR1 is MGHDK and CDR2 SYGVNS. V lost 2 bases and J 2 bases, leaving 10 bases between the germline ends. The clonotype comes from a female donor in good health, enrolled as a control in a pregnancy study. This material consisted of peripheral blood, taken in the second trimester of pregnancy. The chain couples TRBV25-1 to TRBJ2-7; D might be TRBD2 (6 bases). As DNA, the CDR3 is TGTGCCAGCAGTGAACGGGACTCGACCTACGAGCAGTACTTC. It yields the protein CASSERDSTYEQYF.